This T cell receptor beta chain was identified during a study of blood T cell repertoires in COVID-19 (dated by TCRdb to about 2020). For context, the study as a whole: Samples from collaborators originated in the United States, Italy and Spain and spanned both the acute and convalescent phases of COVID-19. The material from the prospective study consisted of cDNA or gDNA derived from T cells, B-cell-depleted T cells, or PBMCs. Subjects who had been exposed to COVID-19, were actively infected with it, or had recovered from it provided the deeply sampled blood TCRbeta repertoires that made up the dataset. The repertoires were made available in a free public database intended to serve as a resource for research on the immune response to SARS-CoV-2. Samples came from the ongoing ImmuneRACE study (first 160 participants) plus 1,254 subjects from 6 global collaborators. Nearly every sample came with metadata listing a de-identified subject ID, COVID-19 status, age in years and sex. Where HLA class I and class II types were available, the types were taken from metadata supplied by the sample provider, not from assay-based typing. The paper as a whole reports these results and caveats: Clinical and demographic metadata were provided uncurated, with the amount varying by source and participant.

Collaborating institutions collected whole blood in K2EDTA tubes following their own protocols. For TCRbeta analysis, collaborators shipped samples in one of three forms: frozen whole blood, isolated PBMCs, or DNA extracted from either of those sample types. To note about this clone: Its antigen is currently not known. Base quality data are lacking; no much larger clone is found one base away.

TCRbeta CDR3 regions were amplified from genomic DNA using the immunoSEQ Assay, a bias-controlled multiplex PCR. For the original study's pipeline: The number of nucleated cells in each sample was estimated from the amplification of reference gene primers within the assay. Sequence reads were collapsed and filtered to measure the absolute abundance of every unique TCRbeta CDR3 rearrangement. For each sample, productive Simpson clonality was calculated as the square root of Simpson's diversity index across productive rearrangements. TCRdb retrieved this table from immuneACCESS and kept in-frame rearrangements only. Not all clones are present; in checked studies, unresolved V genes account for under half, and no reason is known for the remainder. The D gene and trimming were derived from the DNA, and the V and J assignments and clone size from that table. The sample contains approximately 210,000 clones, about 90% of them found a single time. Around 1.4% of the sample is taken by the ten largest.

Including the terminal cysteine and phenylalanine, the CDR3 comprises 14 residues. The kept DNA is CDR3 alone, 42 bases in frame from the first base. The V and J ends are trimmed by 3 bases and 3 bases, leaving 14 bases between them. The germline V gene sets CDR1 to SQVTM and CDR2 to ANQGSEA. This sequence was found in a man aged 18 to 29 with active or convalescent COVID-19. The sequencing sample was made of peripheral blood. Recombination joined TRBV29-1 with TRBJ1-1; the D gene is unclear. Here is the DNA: TGCAGCGTTGACAAGGGTTACGGGGACACTGAAGCTTTCTTT. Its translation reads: CSVDKGYGDTEAFF.